The T cell receptor beta chain under discussion was sequenced for a study of human T cells and chemical hapten exposure. Study results and caveats: As patch test score rose, PT1 expanded TCR counts tended to rise as well.

The CDR3 runs 12 residues. The germline V and J ends were trimmed by 7 bases and 9 bases, with 12 bases remaining between them. Germline V gene data show CDR1 as KGHDR and CDR2 as SFDVKD. TCRdb fed the RACE reads into MiXCR, producing one record per CDR3 protein. The sample lists around 70,000 distinct CDR3 sequences, 11% occurring once. Many counts were recorded for this clonotype. The antigen is unknown. Time point specified: patch test 3, about 24 weeks after DPC sensitization. Noted treatment: therapeutic diphenylcyclopropenone sensitization with weekly scalp DPC. The TCR sequence derives from a woman in her fifties or sixties with alopecia areata. Some clones in this sample may be carry-over from other donors' samples. The chain uses TRBV24-1 and TRBJ2-1; D gene uncertain. Sample: whole blood, taken in connection with sensitization to the hapten diphenylcyclopropenone (DPC). The CDR3 nucleotides read TGTGCCACCAGGAATACGGGTGGTGAGCAGTTCTTC. This codes for CATRNTGGEQFF.